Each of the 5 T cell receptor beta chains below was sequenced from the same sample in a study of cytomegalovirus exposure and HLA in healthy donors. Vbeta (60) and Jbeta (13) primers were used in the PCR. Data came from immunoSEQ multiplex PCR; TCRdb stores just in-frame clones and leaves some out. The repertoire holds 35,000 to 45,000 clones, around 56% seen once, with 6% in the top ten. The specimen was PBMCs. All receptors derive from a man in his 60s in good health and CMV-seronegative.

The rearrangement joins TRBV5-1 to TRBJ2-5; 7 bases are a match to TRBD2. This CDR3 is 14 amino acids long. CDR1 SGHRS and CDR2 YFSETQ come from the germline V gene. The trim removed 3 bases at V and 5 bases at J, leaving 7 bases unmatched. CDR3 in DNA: TGCGCCAGCAGCTCCTCCGGGGGGAGGGAGACCCAGTACTTC. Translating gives CASSSSGGRETQYF.

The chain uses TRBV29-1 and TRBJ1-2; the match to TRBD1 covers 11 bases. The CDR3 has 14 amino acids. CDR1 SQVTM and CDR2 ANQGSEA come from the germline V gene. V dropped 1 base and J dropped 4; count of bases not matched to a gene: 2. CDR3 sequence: CSVEGGTGGYGYTF. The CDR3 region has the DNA TGCAGCGTTGAAGGGGGGACAGGGGGCTATGGCTACACCTTC.

The CDR3 spells CASSQAVAEETQYF. Here the CDR3 DNA reads TGCGCCAGCAGCCAAGCTGTGGCCGAAGAGACCCAGTACTTC. This rearrangement joins TRBV4-3 to TRBJ2-5; D not resolved. Per germline, CDR1 LGHNA and CDR2 YSLEER. Trimming cost V 1 base and J 3 bases, with 9 bases left between them. The CDR3 spans 14 residues.

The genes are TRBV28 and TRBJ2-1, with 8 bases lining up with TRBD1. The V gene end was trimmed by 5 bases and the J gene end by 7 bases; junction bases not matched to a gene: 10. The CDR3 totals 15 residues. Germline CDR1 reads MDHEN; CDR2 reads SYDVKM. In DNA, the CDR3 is TGTGCCAGCAGTCCTAGGACAGGGTCGAGGAATGAGCAGTTCTTC. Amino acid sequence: CASSPRTGSRNEQFF.

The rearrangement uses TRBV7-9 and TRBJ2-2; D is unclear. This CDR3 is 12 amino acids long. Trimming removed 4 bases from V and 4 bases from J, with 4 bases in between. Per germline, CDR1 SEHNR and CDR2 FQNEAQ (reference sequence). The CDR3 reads CASSSSTGELFF. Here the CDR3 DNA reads TGTGCCAGCAGCTCGTCCACCGGGGAGCTGTTTTTT.